This T cell receptor beta chain was captured in a study of T cell responses to AZD1222 COVID-19 vaccine. Notes on the study in general: Spike-specific TCR breadth and depth grew following two AZD1222 doses. Mostly white British, mostly female donors; authors suggested clonal diversity may be underestimated. Seropositive at baseline were only a handful of AZD1222 recipients.

The method was immunoSEQ multiplex PCR; TCRdb's version includes in-frame clones alone and lacks a portion of them. The top ten hold approximately 5.7% of the sample, which has some 160,000 clones, more than 70% seen once. This clone was detected only once. Its cognate antigen is unknown. Germline CDR1 is LNHDA and CDR2 is SQIVND (reference sequence). CDR3 size: 16 residues. V trimming: 3 bases; J trimming: 2 bases; junction bases outside the gene matches: 9. The sample in question was peripheral blood, obtained on day 0 of AZD1222 vaccination. This chain connects TRBV19 to TRBJ2-7, with 8 bases that match TRBD1. The origin of this receptor is an adult in good health. The CDR3 reads CASSIVAGTGAYEQYF. Written as DNA, the CDR3 is TGTGCCAGTAGTATCGTAGCCGGGACAGGAGCCTACGAGCAGTACTTC.